The 21 T cell receptor beta chains reported below all come from one sample, sequenced in a study of beta chain features in type 1 diabetes. Reverse transcription of all isolated RNA meant that expressed TCRB transcripts were sequenced. Assay: immunoSEQ multiplex PCR; the TCRdb copy retains only in-frame clones and omits some. There are 450,000 to 600,000 clones in the sample; approximately 28% occur only once, and 0.06% to 0.07% lies in the top ten. Sample: naive CD4+ T cells from blood. The source of these receptors is a man in his late teens or twenties in good health.

The rearrangement uses TRBV7-2 and TRBJ2-7, with 9 bases identical to TRBD2. After removal of 5 bases from V and 4 bases from J, the junction contained 6 bases not matched to a gene. The CDR3 contains 14 residues. Germline assignment: CDR1 SGHTA and CDR2 FQGNSA. The CDR3 DNA is TGTGCCAGCAGCCAAGCGGGAGGAAGGTACGAGCAGTACTTC. This sequence encodes CASSQAGGRYEQYF.

The gene calls are TRBV7-9 and TRBJ1-2; 7 bases agree with TRBD1. Losses at the gene ends were 6 bases for V and 0 bases for J; bases not matched to a gene: 16. The CDR3 has 18 residues. Germline V CDR1 and CDR2: SEHNR, FQNEAQ (reference sequence). The CDR3: CASRPSGRTGSSNYGYTF. As DNA, the CDR3 is TGTGCCAGCAGGCCCAGTGGTAGGACAGGATCTTCTAACTATGGCTACACCTTC.

The chain couples TRBV29-1 to TRBJ2-7; D is unresolved. V was trimmed by 7 bases and J by 3 bases, leaving 13 bases between them. Germline assignment: CDR1 SQVTM and CDR2 ANQGSEA. The CDR3 covers 12 residues. As DNA, the CDR3 is TGCAGCGCTGGTCCGGACCTCTACGAGCAGTACTTC. Translating it yields CSAGPDLYEQYF.

CDR3 sequence: CASSLGPTGQETQYF. CDR3 coding DNA: TGCGCCAGCAGCTTGGGTCCGACAGGACAAGAGACCCAGTACTTC. The V call is TRBV5-1, the J call TRBJ2-5, with D tentatively TRBD1 (6 bases). The CDR3 spans 15 residues. V shed 0 bases and J shed 2 bases, with 11 bases lying between them. Germline V CDR1 and CDR2: SGHRS, YFSETQ.

The chain joins TRBV18 to TRBJ1-1, with TRBD1 matching 8 bases. The V and J ends lost 3 bases and 0 bases, in that order; junction bases with no gene match: 6. The CDR3 has 16 residues. From germline, CDR1 is KGHSH and CDR2 LQKENI. The CDR3 DNA sequence: TGTGCCAGCTCACCCGACAGGGGCACAATGAACACTGAAGCTTTCTTT. It translates to CASSPDRGTMNTEAFF.

V gene TRBV5-1 combines with J gene TRBJ2-7; 7 positions match TRBD1. Losses at the gene ends were 0 bases for V and 1 base for J; bases not matched to a gene: 4. This CDR3 is 15 amino acids long. The V gene's germline CDR1 is SGHRS and CDR2 YFSETQ. For the CDR3, the DNA is TGCGCCAGCAGCTTGGCGACAGGGCTATCCTACGAGCAGTACTTC. Amino acid sequence: CASSLATGLSYEQYF.

The chain couples TRBV6-5 to TRBJ2-7; 11 positions agree with TRBD2. V gave up 6 bases and J gave up 6 bases; unmatched junction bases: 7. The CDR3 contains 14 residues. Germline CDR1 reads MNHEY; CDR2 reads SVGAGI. CDR3 protein: CASSLTSGTAEQYF. The CDR3 DNA follows: TGTGCCAGCAGCCTGACTAGCGGGACGGCCGAGCAGTACTTC.

The gene calls are TRBV30 and TRBJ2-3; D possibly uses TRBD1 or TRBD2 (5 bases each). The CDR3 sequence is 14 residues long. Germline V gene sequence: CDR1 GTSNPN, CDR2 SVGIG (reference sequence). The germline V and J ends were trimmed by 2 bases and 2 bases, with 11 bases remaining between them. CDR3: CAWSRGTDTDTQYF. CDR3 bases: TGTGCCTGGAGTCGAGGGACCGACACAGATACGCAGTATTTT. Full variable domain (missing parts from reference TRBV30 and TRBJ2-3): SQTIHQWPATLVQPVGSPLSLECTVEGTSNPNLYWYRQAAGRGLQLLFYSVGIGQISSEVPQNLSASRPQDRQFILSSKKLLLSDSGFYLCAWSRGTDTDTQYFGPGTRLTVL.

This chain links TRBV4-2 with TRBJ2-1, with 16 bases fitting TRBD2. CDR1 is LGHNA and CDR2 is YNFKEQ in the germline V gene. There are 19 residues in the CDR3. Germline trimming cut 4 bases from V and 7 bases from J; bases unmatched to any gene: 13. CDR3 coding DNA: TGTGCCAGCAGCCCTGTCCCGGGACTAGCGGGAGGGCCGGGGAATGAGCAGTTCTTC. Translation gives CASSPVPGLAGGPGNEQFF.

This chain links TRBV19 with TRBJ2-7; D possibly corresponds to TRBD1 (7 bases). Germline assignment: CDR1 LNHDA and CDR2 SQIVND (reference sequence). The CDR3 spans 16 residues. The V gene lost 4 bases and the J gene lost 0 bases, with 16 bases spanning the gap. The CDR3 here is CASSTHGQEGSYEQYF. The CDR3, as DNA: TGTGCCAGTAGTACCCACGGACAGGAGGGCTCCTACGAGCAGTACTTC. Looking up the rest from reference TRBV19 and TRBJ2-7 gives the full variable domain: DGGITQSPKYLFRKEGQNVTLSCEQNLNHDAMYWYRQDPGQGLRLIYYSQIVNDFQKGDIAEGYSVSREKKESFPLTVTSAQKNPTAFYLCASSTHGQEGSYEQYFGPGTRLTVT.

The chain employs TRBV28 and TRBJ2-3; no firm D call. Germline V gene sequence: CDR1 MDHEN, CDR2 SYDVKM. V gave up 6 bases and J gave up 4 bases, with 14 bases separating them. This CDR3 has 14 residues. The CDR3 protein is CASSRTARADTQYF. The CDR3 bases are TGTGCCAGCAGCCGCACTGCCCGTGCAGATACGCAGTATTTT.

V and J are TRBV15 and TRBJ2-1, with 10 nucleotides matching TRBD2. The CDR3 totals 15 residues. V lost 9 bases to trimming and J lost 2 bases; unmatched junction nucleotides: 7. The germline CDR1 and CDR2 sequences are LNHNV and YYDKDF (reference sequence). The CDR3 DNA reads TGTGCCACTACCAGCGGGAGGGCCCCCTACAATGAGCAGTTCTTC. It is translated as CATTSGRAPYNEQFF.

This clone was found a few times. The rearrangement joins TRBV6-6 to TRBJ2-1; 8 nucleotides agree with TRBD1. CDR3 size: 15 residues. The ends lost 4 bases at V and 4 bases at J; junction bases unmatched: 6. Germline V CDR1 and CDR2: MNHNY, SVGAGI (reference sequence). Here the CDR3 DNA reads TGTGCCAGCAGTTTTGGACAGGGTGGGTACAATGAGCAGTTCTTC. This translates into CASSFGQGGYNEQFF.

The rearrangement joins TRBV5-4 to TRBJ2-3; tentative D call: TRBD1 (6 bases). Trimming took 4 bases from V and 0 from J, leaving 15 bases between them. The CDR3 is 16 amino acids. Germline V CDR1 and CDR2: SGHNT, YYREEE (reference sequence). The CDR3, as DNA: TGTGCCAGCAGCATATCAGTGGGGGCTAGCACAGATACGCAGTATTTT. Encoded protein: CASSISVGASTDTQYF.

This clone was observed a handful of times. V gene TRBV5-1 combines with J gene TRBJ2-2, with D tentatively TRBD1 (5 bases). This CDR3 is built from 15 residues. V shed 2 bases and J shed 0 bases, with 8 bases lying between them. Germline CDR1 is SGHRS and CDR2 is YFSETQ. The CDR3 protein is CASSFGATNTGELFF. DNA for the CDR3: TGCGCCAGCAGCTTTGGGGCGACGAACACCGGGGAGCTGTTTTTT.

V usage is TRBV27 and J usage is TRBJ2-5, with TRBD1 matching 9 bases. CDR3 length equals 15 residues. Per germline, CDR1 MNHEY and CDR2 SMNVEV (reference sequence). V shed 5 bases, J shed 4 bases, and the junction held 8 bases outside the gene matches. CDR3 nucleotides: TGTGCCAGCAGTACCGGACAGGGGCGGGTAGAGACCCAGTACTTC. It encodes CASSTGQGRVETQYF.

This rearrangement joins TRBV7-9 to TRBJ2-1, with 7 positions matching TRBD2. Germline trimming cut 5 bases from V and 7 bases from J; bases unmatched to any gene: 5. Germline V CDR1 and CDR2: SEHNR, FQNEAQ (reference sequence). The CDR3 has 13 amino acids. CDR3 protein: CASSISRGNEQFF. CDR3 in DNA: TGTGCCAGCAGCATATCGCGGGGGAATGAGCAGTTCTTC. Together with reference TRBV7-9 and TRBJ2-1, the CDR3 gives the full variable domain: DTGVSQNPRHKITKRGQNVTFRCDPISEHNRLYWYRQTLGQGPEFLTYFQNEAQLEKSRLLSDRFSAERPKGSFSTLEIQRTEQGDSAMYLCASSISRGNEQFFGPGTRLTVL.

This chain's CDR3 is CATSRVPRGTNEKLFF. The CDR3 DNA reads as TGTGCCACCAGCAGAGTTCCACGAGGGACTAATGAAAAACTGTTTTTT. The V call is TRBV15, the J call TRBJ1-4; D is ambiguous. CDR3 size: 16 residues. Germline CDR1 and CDR2: LNHNV and YYDKDF (reference sequence). V shed 1 base and J shed 2 bases, with 11 bases lying between them.

V is TRBV2 and J is TRBJ2-1, with D maybe TRBD1 (5 bases). Trimming stripped 8 bases from V and 10 bases from J, with 18 bases between. This CDR3 spans 13 amino acids. Germline V CDR1 and CDR2: SNHLY, FYNNEI. CDR3: CASGASGHGEQFF. CDR3 coding DNA: TGTGCCAGCGGGGCTAGTGGGCACGGGGAGCAGTTCTTC.

This clone was observed a handful of times. The chain couples TRBV5-1 to TRBJ2-7; D might be TRBD1 or TRBD2, each matching 5 bases. From germline, CDR1 is SGHRS and CDR2 YFSETQ. V was shortened by 1 base and J by 6 bases, with 8 bases between the two germline ends. The CDR3 runs to 12 residues. CDR3 in amino acids: CASSLSGLEQYF. For the CDR3, the DNA is TGCGCCAGCAGCTTGTCGGGGCTCGAGCAGTACTTC.

For the CDR3, the DNA is TGCGCCAGCAGCCAACGGACCAACACAGATACGCAGTATTTT. Its translation: CASSQRTNTDTQYF. V and J are TRBV4-1 and TRBJ2-3; D unclear. The V gene lost 2 bases and the J gene lost 2 bases, with 8 bases spanning the gap. This CDR3 is built from 14 residues. Germline assignment: CDR1 MGHRA and CDR2 YSYEKL.